Listed here is a single TCR beta chain. The target antigen is unknown. This sample's treatment: some 20 received Ad26.COV2.S at low or high dose, single or two shots; 5 received placebo; per-sample allocation not given. At day 63 after the first vaccine or placebo injection, samples were drawn. Boston provided a donor who was an adult aged 18-55 years. The data were taken from a study of Ad26.COV2.S vaccination and SARS-CoV-2 variants. Study background: The donor was enrolled in the Ad26.COV2.S arm of the COV1001 trial.

There are 14 residues in the CDR3. Trimming pared 1 base from V and 4 bases from J, leaving 10 bases between. The germline V gene has CDR1 SNHLY and CDR2 FYNNEI. General observations from the study: Vaccine recipients had higher spike-specific TCR breadth than placebo recipients.

Repertoires were generated with immunoSEQ multiplex PCR, while TCRdb's copy carries only in-frame clones and drops some. The sample includes about half a million clones, 89% of them seen just once. This clonotype was sampled from a person aged 18-60 years who received the Ad26.COV2.S COVID-19 vaccine or a placebo. V gene TRBV2 combines with J gene TRBJ1-2, with D unclear. Sequencing was performed on peripheral blood, taken in a trial of Ad26.COV2.S vaccine versus placebo. The CDR3 DNA sequence: TGTGCCAGCAGTGAAGTGACTCCTGGCTATGGCTACACCTTC. This translates into CASSEVTPGYGYTF.